This T cell receptor (beta chain) was captured by sequencing in a study of cytomegalovirus exposure and HLA in healthy donors. Turning to the study itself: Within the Caucasian-associated ancestry cluster were about 81% of the roughly 380 genotyped donors.

The CDR3 runs 13 residues. Germline V lookup: CDR1 GTSNPN, CDR2 SVGIG (reference sequence). The V and J ends lost 5 bases and 5 bases respectively, with 12 bases between them. This clone was picked up a small number of times. What it recognizes is unknown. Study observations and caveats: The authors listed approximately 160 TCR beta chains as cytomegalovirus-associated. Indistinguishable V segments, including TRBV6-2 and TRBV6-3, were excluded.

Amplification used 60 Vbeta primers and 13 Jbeta primers. Per the original methods: An analysis performed later counted roughly 80 million unique TCR beta chains (around 10 million of them shared). TCRdb keeps only in-frame clones here, not all; method: immunoSEQ multiplex PCR. That table is the source of V, J and clone size, and D and trimming were worked out from the DNA. The data hold around 180,000 clones, with around 80% observed a single time. This receptor was taken from a middle-aged man in good health and CMV-seronegative. Source material: PBMCs. This sequence joins TRBV30 and TRBJ1-4; a weak D match, TRBD1 (6 bases). In DNA, the CDR3 is TGTGCCTGGGCCGGACAGCCGAATGAAAAACTGTTTTTT. Amino acid sequence: CAWAGQPNEKLFF. Supplemented by reference TRBV30 and TRBJ1-4, the full variable domain reads SQTIHQWPATLVQPVGSPLSLECTVEGTSNPNLYWYRQAAGRGLQLLFYSVGIGQISSEVPQNLSASRPQDRQFILSSKKLLLSDSGFYLCAWAGQPNEKLFFGSGTQLSVL.